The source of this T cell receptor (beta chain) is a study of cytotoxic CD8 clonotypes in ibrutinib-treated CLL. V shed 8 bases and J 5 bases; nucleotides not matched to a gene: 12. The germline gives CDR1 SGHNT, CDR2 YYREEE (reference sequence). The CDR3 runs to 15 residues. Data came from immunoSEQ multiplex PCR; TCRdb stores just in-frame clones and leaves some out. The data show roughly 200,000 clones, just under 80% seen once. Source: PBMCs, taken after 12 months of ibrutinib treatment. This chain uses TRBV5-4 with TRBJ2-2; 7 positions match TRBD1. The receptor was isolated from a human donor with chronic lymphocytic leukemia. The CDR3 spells CASYSGTVRTGELFF. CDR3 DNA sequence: TGTGCCAGTTACTCAGGGACAGTCAGGACCGGGGAGCTGTTTTTT.